The 31 T cell receptor beta chains in this list originate from one sample, sequenced in a study of cytomegalovirus exposure and HLA in healthy donors. Primers for the PCR totalled 60 Vbeta and 13 Jbeta. Assay used: immunoSEQ multiplex PCR; TCRdb lists only in-frame clones, some missing. The table records around 61,000 clones, 65% to 80% of them present only once. Specimen: PBMCs. The receptor source for this set is a man aged 40-49 years in good health and CMV-seropositive.

CDR3 sequence: CASSSTGTGANVLTF. CDR3 DNA sequence: TGTGCCAGCAGCTCGACAGGGACTGGGGCCAACGTCCTGACTTTC. The V call is TRBV5-4, the J call TRBJ2-6; 7 nucleotides align to TRBD1. Trimming took 3 bases from V and 2 from J; bases not matched to a gene: 2. Germline loops: CDR1 SGHNT, CDR2 YYREEE (reference sequence). The CDR3 has 15 residues.

The chain carries TRBV5-1 and TRBJ1-2, with 7 bases fitting TRBD1. The CDR3 sequence is 16 residues long. Germline values: CDR1 SGHRS, CDR2 YFSETQ. The V and J ends lost 4 bases and 0 bases, in that order; junction bases with no gene match: 9. CDR3 amino acids: CASSTGVGQTNYGYTF. CDR3 bases: TGCGCCAGCAGCACGGGCGTGGGACAGACTAACTATGGCTACACCTTC.

In its sample, this clone was seen a few times. V is TRBV27 and J is TRBJ2-5; 8 positions agree with TRBD1. The V gene end was trimmed by 3 bases and the J gene end by 14 bases; junction bases not matched to a gene: 17. This CDR3 has 15 residues. Germline-derived CDR1 and CDR2 are MNHEY and SMNVEV (reference sequence). The CDR3 sequence is CASSFLAGGQDEQYF. The CDR3 nucleotides are TGTGCCAGCAGTTTCTTGGCAGGGGGCCAGGACGAGCAATACTTC.

The chain links TRBV6-5 to TRBJ1-6; D is uncertain. V gave up 4 bases and J gave up 9 bases, with 10 bases separating them. This CDR3 comprises 13 residues. Germline V gene sequence: CDR1 MNHEY, CDR2 SVGAGI. The CDR3 DNA reads as TGTGCCAGCAGTTGGGAAGGGAGTTCACCCCTCCACTTT. It translates to CASSWEGSSPLHF.

This chain connects TRBV18 to TRBJ2-7; 11 nucleotides align to TRBD2. The V and J ends lost 4 bases and 6 bases, in that order; junction bases with no gene match: 11. The CDR3 is 16 amino acids. In germline, CDR1 is KGHSH, CDR2 LQKENI. CDR3 nucleotides: TGTGCCAGCTCACTCCAAACTAGCGGGGGAGATGGCGAGCAGTACTTC. Protein: CASSLQTSGGDGEQYF.

The chain combines TRBV29-1 with TRBJ1-2; TRBD1 agrees at 8 bases. The CDR3 is 16 amino acids. After removal of 0 bases from V and 4 bases from J, the junction contained 10 bases not matched to a gene. The germline CDR1 and CDR2 sequences are SQVTM and ANQGSEA. CDR3 DNA sequence: TGCAGCGTTGAAGAGTATATCAGGGGGCAGGGCTATGGCTACACCTTC. Its protein product is CSVEEYIRGQGYGYTF.

The chain uses TRBV9 and TRBJ2-5; TRBD2 aligns across 8 bases. Germline V gives CDR1 SGDLS, CDR2 YYNGEE. The CDR3 extends over 14 amino acids. The V and J ends lost 0 bases and 5 bases, in that order; junction bases with no gene match: 3. For the CDR3, the DNA is TGTGCCAGCAGCGTAGGCTTAGCGGGGGAGACCCAGTACTTC. It encodes CASSVGLAGETQYF.

The gene calls are TRBV30 and TRBJ2-7; 10 nucleotides match TRBD1. J lost 3 bases, V lost 1 base, and 9 bases had no gene match. The CDR3 covers 16 residues. Looked up from germline, CDR1 is GTSNPN and CDR2 is SVGIG (reference sequence). The CDR3 bases are TGTGCCTGGAGTGCCCGGCCGGGACAGGGGAACTACGAGCAGTACTTC. This sequence encodes CAWSARPGQGNYEQYF.

This chain links TRBV28 with TRBJ2-7, with D perhaps matching TRBD1 (5 bases). Trimming cost V 8 bases and J 12 bases, with 17 bases left between them. CDR3 length: 11 residues. Looked up from germline, CDR1 is MDHEN and CDR2 is SYDVKM. DNA of the CDR3: TGTGCCAGCTATTCCCGTCAGGGCCCGTACTTC. Protein product: CASYSRQGPYF.

This clone was seen a few times. The chain employs TRBV2 and TRBJ2-7, with D perhaps TRBD2 (7 bases). The germline V gene has CDR1 SNHLY and CDR2 FYNNEI. The V gene lost 6 bases and the J gene lost 6 bases, with 21 bases spanning the gap. The CDR3 has 15 amino acids. The CDR3 bases are TGTGCCAGCAGAAGGGGGGGGGCGGGGTCCCCCGAGCAGTACTTC. Amino acids: CASRRGGAGSPEQYF.

This chain links TRBV19 with TRBJ2-2, with D possibly matching TRBD1 (8 bases). This CDR3 is 14 amino acids long. V lost 7 bases and J lost 1, with 10 bases in between. The germline V gene encodes CDR1 LNHDA and CDR2 SQIVND (reference sequence). The CDR3 is CASNRGGNTGELFF. The CDR3 nucleotides read TGTGCCAGTAACAGGGGGGGGAACACCGGGGAGCTGTTTTTT.

The genes are TRBV6-4 and TRBJ1-2, with 11 nucleotides matching TRBD1. Trimming cost V 6 bases and J 5 bases; bases outside gene matches: 8. Germline-derived CDR1 and CDR2 are MRHNA and SNTAGT. This CDR3 comprises 15 residues. The DNA of the CDR3 is TGTGCCAGCAGCCACGGACAGGGGGCTTCTTATGGCTACACCTTC. This sequence encodes CASSHGQGASYGYTF.

The chain links TRBV10-3 to TRBJ1-6; no clear D gene. In germline, CDR1 is ENHRY, CDR2 SYGVKD. V lost 3 bases, J lost 2 bases, and 11 bases lay in between. This CDR3 has 16 residues. CDR3 protein: CAISDTLQPYNSPLHF. As DNA, the CDR3 is TGTGCCATCAGTGATACCTTACAGCCCTATAATTCACCCCTCCACTTT.

This clone has just a few counts. The V call is TRBV10-3, the J call TRBJ1-2; no reliable D call. The V gene lost 5 bases and the J gene lost 7 bases, with 17 bases spanning the gap. CDR1 is ENHRY and CDR2 is SYGVKD in the germline V gene. This CDR3 has 14 residues. CDR3 DNA: TGTGCCATCAGTAGGAGCGGGAGAGACTTTGGCTACACCTTC. It yields the protein CAISRSGRDFGYTF.

The CDR3 DNA reads as TGTGCCAGCAGTTTACAACTAGCGGGGGACCTCACCGGGGAGCTGTTTTTT. This translates into CASSLQLAGDLTGELFF. V is TRBV27 and J is TRBJ2-2; 11 bases line up with TRBD2. V shed 2 bases, J shed 4 bases, and the junction held 6 bases outside the gene matches. From germline, CDR1 is MNHEY and CDR2 SMNVEV (reference sequence). The CDR3 is 17 amino acids.

V usage is TRBV6-4 and J usage is TRBJ1-6, with D perhaps matching TRBD1 (6 bases). The CDR3 is 13 residues long. Germline V gives CDR1 MRHNA, CDR2 SNTAGT. The V end was cut by 6 bases, the J end by 7 bases, with 10 bases between. CDR3 coding DNA: TGTGCCAGCAGACAGGGTTGGAATTCACCCCTCCACTTT. This sequence encodes CASRQGWNSPLHF.

The chain combines TRBV28 with TRBJ2-5; 10 nucleotides align to TRBD2. The CDR3 totals 18 residues. Germline V CDR1 and CDR2: MDHEN, SYDVKM. V lost 5 bases and J lost 1; bases outside the gene matches: 13. The CDR3 reads CASSPGLAEEPGQETQYF. CDR3 nucleotide sequence: TGTGCCAGCAGTCCTGGACTAGCGGAAGAACCGGGCCAAGAGACCCAGTACTTC. Drawing the rest from reference TRBV28 and TRBJ2-5, the complete variable domain is DVKVTQSSRYLVKRTGEKVFLECVQDMDHENMFWYRQDPGLGLRLIYFSYDVKMKEKGDIPEGYSVSREKKERFSLILESASTNQTSMYLCASSPGLAEEPGQETQYFGPGTRLLVL.

This clone appeared a few times. The chain recombines TRBV29-1 with TRBJ2-3; 10 bases fit TRBD2. This CDR3 region has 15 residues. V dropped 1 base and J dropped 2; count of bases not matched to a gene: 3. Germline V CDR1 and CDR2: SQVTM, ANQGSEA. DNA of the CDR3: TGCAGCGTTGAAGGGACTAGCGGTTTCACAGATACGCAGTATTTT. It is translated as CSVEGTSGFTDTQYF.

This clone is medium-sized (0.01 to 0.1%) by share. The chain links TRBV14 to TRBJ2-5; D may be TRBD1 (6 bases). V lost 3 bases to trimming and J lost 4 bases, with 9 bases between them. Germline V lookup: CDR1 SGHDN, CDR2 FVKESK. CDR3 length: 13 residues. The CDR3 spells CASSQGARETQYF. The CDR3 region has the DNA TGTGCCAGCAGCCAGGGGGCCCGAGAGACCCAGTACTTC.

The rearrangement uses TRBV5-6 and TRBJ1-2, with 9 bases that match TRBD1. The CDR3 length is 14 residues. The germline V gene has CDR1 SGHDT and CDR2 YYEEEE. With 4 bases clipped from V and 4 bases from J, the junction kept 5 bases outside the gene matches. The CDR3 is CASSQRTGAYGYTF. The CDR3 DNA reads TGTGCCAGCAGCCAAAGGACAGGGGCCTATGGCTACACCTTC.

The gene calls are TRBV11-3 and TRBJ2-7; 8 bases match TRBD2. J was trimmed by 5 bases and V by 5 bases; bases with no gene match: 5. CDR3 length: 13 residues. The germline CDR1 and CDR2 sequences are SGHNT and YENEEA. CDR3 in amino acids: CASSPAGGDEQYF. The CDR3 region has the DNA TGTGCCAGCAGCCCTGCGGGGGGAGACGAGCAGTACTTC. The full variable domain, its missing parts supplied by reference TRBV11-3 and TRBJ2-7, is EAGVVQSPRYKIIEKKQPVAFWCNPISGHNTLYWYLQNLGQGPELLIRYENEEAVDDSQLPKDRFSAERLKGVDSTLKIQPAELGDSAVYLCASSPAGGDEQYFGPGTRLTVT.

On this clone: The junction differs from germline at one of its ends, possibly a read error. The rearrangement links TRBV7-2 to TRBJ2-3; 11 nucleotides align to TRBD2. The germline V gene has CDR1 SGHTA and CDR2 FQGNSA. CDR3 length: 13 amino acids. In nucleotides, the CDR3 is TGTGCCAGCAGCTTAGAGGCTAGCGGGAGGCAGGCCTTT. Its protein is CASSLEASGRQAF.

The sample holds a few counts of this clone. V gene TRBV6-5 combines with J gene TRBJ1-2; TRBD1 might be the D (6 bases). This CDR3 is 13 amino acids long. Per the germline V gene, CDR1 is MNHEY and CDR2 is SVGAGI. The ends were cut back, 3 bases at V and 8 bases at J, with 13 bases in the middle. The CDR3 spells CASSYTTGTGYTF. In DNA, the CDR3 is TGTGCCAGCAGTTATACCACAGGGACCGGCTACACCTTC.

This chain uses TRBV6-1 with TRBJ2-1, with 12 bases identical to TRBD2. Trimming removed 8 bases from V and 10 bases from J; junction bases left unmatched: 6. CDR1 and CDR2 from the germline V gene are MNHNS and SASEGT. CDR3 length: 13 amino acids. CDR3 sequence (DNA): TGTGCCAGCGTACTAGCGGGAGGCGGGGAGCAGTTCTTC. It yields the protein CASVLAGGGEQFF.

The J gene is TRBJ1-3, the V gene TRBV2; D gene unclear. Germline CDR1 reads SNHLY; CDR2 reads FYNNEI. The CDR3 totals 14 residues. V lost 5 bases and J 0 bases, leaving 8 bases between the germline ends. The CDR3 is CASSTRPSGNTIYF. Here the CDR3 DNA reads TGTGCCAGCAGTACGCGCCCCTCTGGAAACACCATATATTTT.

This clone was picked up a small number of times. CDR3 DNA sequence: TGTGCCACCAGCAGAGTTGCCACCTCAGCGGAGACCCAGTACTTC. Protein: CATSRVATSAETQYF. The chain carries TRBV15 and TRBJ2-5; no reliable D call. CDR3 length equals 15 residues. Germline values: CDR1 LNHNV, CDR2 YYDKDF (reference sequence). V was clipped by 1 base and J by 5 bases, with 14 bases between them.

This clone was recorded only once. The chain is built from TRBV19 and TRBJ1-1; 12 bases match TRBD1. CDR1 LNHDA and CDR2 SQIVND come from the germline V gene (reference sequence). CDR3 size: 16 residues. The junction had 12 bases not matched to a gene; V was cut back by 3 bases and J by 10 bases. The chain's CDR3 is CASSMGGQGATRGAFF. Here the CDR3 DNA reads TGTGCCAGTAGTATGGGGGGACAGGGGGCAACCCGCGGAGCTTTCTTT.

The chain employs TRBV7-6 and TRBJ1-1; a weak D match, TRBD1 (6 bases). The V gene lost 1 base and the J gene lost 3 bases, with 12 bases spanning the gap. The germline V gene has CDR1 SGHVS and CDR2 FNYEAQ. CDR3 length: 15 amino acids. The CDR3 sequence: CASSLGAGAYTEAFF. As DNA, the CDR3 is TGTGCCAGCAGCTTAGGGGCAGGGGCTTACACTGAAGCTTTCTTT.

The gene calls are TRBV10-3 and TRBJ2-7; 8 positions agree with TRBD1. Germline V CDR1 and CDR2: ENHRY, SYGVKD. V was pared by 3 bases and J by 4 bases, with 2 bases of the junction left unmatched. The CDR3 is made up of 13 amino acids. In DNA, the CDR3 is TGTGCCATCAGTGACGGACAGGGTTACGAGCAGTACTTC. Amino acid sequence: CAISDGQGYEQYF.

The table lists this clone with a count of one. V usage is TRBV7-8 and J usage is TRBJ2-1; D unresolved. Trimming shortened V by 5 bases and J by 9 bases, and 8 bases separated the two germline ends. The CDR3 runs to 11 residues. The germline gives CDR1 SGHVS, CDR2 FQNEAQ. This CDR3 is CASSTAFEQFF. CDR3 nucleotides: TGTGCCAGCAGCACCGCGTTTGAGCAGTTCTTC.

For this clone: Its ends do not fully match the called genes, so a read error is possible. Here the CDR3 reads CASSSGHHNEQFF. The CDR3 DNA reads TGTGCTAGCAGCTCCGGTCATCACAATGAGCAGTTCTTC. The V call is TRBV7-7, the J call TRBJ2-1; D not resolved. The germline V gene encodes CDR1 SSHAT and CDR2 FNYEAQ (reference sequence). The CDR3 loop spans 13 amino acids.